What follows are 30 T cell receptor beta chains derived from one specimen sequenced in a study of blood T cell repertoires in COVID-19. Sequencing was performed with immunoSEQ multiplex PCR; in TCRdb, only in-frame clones are kept and a portion is missing. The repertoire holds about 200,000 clones, with around 86% as singletons. The sample consisted of peripheral blood. The receptors come from a man aged 45 to 65 with acute or convalescent COVID-19.

J is TRBJ2-1 and V is TRBV5-1, with TRBD2 matching 12 bases. The germline V gene has CDR1 SGHRS and CDR2 YFSETQ. The CDR3 totals 15 residues. Germline trimming cut 2 bases from V and 9 bases from J; bases unmatched to any gene: 6. The CDR3 spells CASSLPSGGGGEQFF. CDR3 bases: TGCGCCAGCAGCTTACCTAGCGGGGGGGGCGGTGAGCAGTTCTTC.

This sequence joins TRBV6-5 and TRBJ1-1, with D unresolved. This CDR3 is built from 14 residues. The V gene lost 5 bases and the J gene lost 1 base, with 11 bases spanning the gap. CDR1 is MNHEY and CDR2 is SVGAGI in the germline V gene. The CDR3 region has the DNA TGTGCCAGCAGTACGCGTGGAGGGAACACTGAAGCTTTCTTT. Translating it yields CASSTRGGNTEAFF.

On this clone itself: The sample carries other DNA sequences with the same CDR3. The genes are TRBV28 and TRBJ1-4; no clear D gene. Looked up from germline, CDR1 is MDHEN and CDR2 is SYDVKM. The germline V and J ends were trimmed by 5 bases and 7 bases, with 5 bases remaining between them. The CDR3 has 11 residues. The CDR3 bases are TGTGCCAGCAGTCTACGTGAAAAACTGTTTTTT. Amino acid sequence: CASSLREKLFF.

CDR3 loop: CASSSFRRTLQLGELFF. In nucleotides, the CDR3 is TGTGCCAGCAGCTCATTTAGGAGAACGCTTCAACTGGGGGAGCTGTTTTTT. This chain connects TRBV7-9 to TRBJ2-2; D uncertain. Per the germline V gene, CDR1 is SEHNR and CDR2 is FQNEAQ (reference sequence). V lost 4 bases to trimming and J lost 8 bases, with 23 bases between them. The CDR3 runs 17 residues.

As for this clone: Different DNA sequences within this sample yield the same CDR3. The chain carries TRBV18 and TRBJ1-3; weak D call: TRBD1 (6 bases). Germline lookup yields CDR1 KGHSH and CDR2 LQKENI. V was clipped by 3 bases and J by 3 bases, with 9 bases between them. The CDR3 length is 14 residues. In DNA form, the CDR3 reads TGTGCCAGCTCACCGACAGGAGATGGAAACACCATATATTTT. Its translation: CASSPTGDGNTIYF.

This sequence joins TRBV7-2 and TRBJ2-1; possible D gene TRBD1, 7 bases. The germline V gene has CDR1 SGHTA and CDR2 FQGNSA. V shed 4 bases and J shed 4 bases, with 14 bases lying between them. CDR3 size: 15 residues. The CDR3 coding sequence is TGTGCCAGCAGCTCCAGGGGGGATCTGTACAATGAGCAGTTCTTC. This encodes CASSSRGDLYNEQFF.

This clone appeared a few times. The genes are TRBV6-1 and TRBJ1-1, with 12 bases fitting TRBD1. The CDR3 length is 20 residues. V lost 1 base, J lost 7 bases, and 19 bases stayed unmatched. CDR1 is MNHNS and CDR2 is SASEGT in the germline V gene. CDR3 nucleotides: TGTGCCAGCAGTGAAGGCACCTTCATCCGGGACAGGGGGCTTCGTGGTGAAGCTTTCTTT. Its translation is CASSEGTFIRDRGLRGEAFF.

This chain connects TRBV5-6 to TRBJ2-3; 8 bases map to TRBD2. This CDR3 has 16 residues. The germline V gene encodes CDR1 SGHDT and CDR2 YYEEEE. The V segment lost 5 bases and the J segment 2 bases; nucleotides outside the gene matches: 10. CDR3 sequence: CASRTIERGFTDTQYF. The CDR3, as DNA: TGTGCCAGCAGGACGATTGAGCGGGGGTTCACAGATACGCAGTATTTT.

Only a few counts were recorded for this clone. The V and J genes are TRBV4-1 and TRBJ1-5, with a possible D match to TRBD1 (5 bases). From germline, CDR1 is MGHRA and CDR2 YSYEKL. V was clipped by 0 bases and J by 7 bases, with 19 bases between them. This CDR3 has 17 residues. In nucleotides, the CDR3 is TGCGCCAGCAGCCAAGATGAGATCTGGGGAAGACAGCAGCCCCAGCATTTT. Its translation is CASSQDEIWGRQQPQHF.

This clone has a single count. The rearrangement uses TRBV24-1 and TRBJ2-3; 9 nucleotides match TRBD2. The CDR3 sequence is 16 residues long. The V gene end was trimmed by 3 bases and the J gene end by 0 bases; junction bases not matched to a gene: 3. Germline lookup yields CDR1 KGHDR and CDR2 SFDVKD. The CDR3 region is CATSDPAGGSTDTQYF. The CDR3 DNA is TGTGCCACCAGTGATCCAGCGGGGGGTAGCACAGATACGCAGTATTTT.

The table lists this clone with a few counts. The genes are TRBV29-1 and TRBJ1-1; D not resolved. Germline assignment: CDR1 SQVTM and CDR2 ANQGSEA. V was pared by 0 bases and J by 4 bases, with 3 bases between. This CDR3 comprises 11 residues. CDR3 bases: TGCAGCGTTGAAGATAGCACTGAAGCTTTCTTT. Residues: CSVEDSTEAFF. The whole variable domain, remainder taken from reference TRBV29-1 and TRBJ1-1, is SAVISQKPSRDICQRGTSLTIQCQVDSQVTMMFWYRQQPGQSLTLIATANQGSEATYESGFVIDKFPISRPNLTFSTLTVSNMSPEDSSIYLCSVEDSTEAFFGQGTRLTVV.

This chain connects TRBV3-1 (or the pseudogene TRBV3-2) to TRBJ2-7, with D maybe TRBD1 (6 bases). The germline V gene encodes CDR1 LGHDT and CDR2 YNNKEL (reference sequence). This CDR3 region has 14 residues. V was pared by 5 bases and J by 2 bases, with 13 bases between. For the CDR3, the DNA is TGTGCCAGCAGCTACCGGGGACACACCTACGAGCAGTACTTC. Translated, it gives CASSYRGHTYEQYF.

J is TRBJ1-1 and V is TRBV5-8; the match to TRBD1 covers 7 bases. CDR1 and CDR2 from the germline V gene are SGHTS and YDEGEE. CDR3 size: 18 residues. The J segment lost 4 bases and the V segment lost 4 bases, leaving 19 bases of the junction unmatched. CDR3 region: CASSPGTGVVIWSTEAFF. The CDR3 DNA reads TGTGCCAGCAGCCCAGGAACAGGGGTAGTAATTTGGAGCACTGAAGCTTTCTTT.

The chain carries TRBV9 and TRBJ1-2; weak D call: TRBD1 (5 bases). Trimming removed 0 bases from V and 3 bases from J, with 9 bases in between. This CDR3 comprises 14 residues. Per germline, CDR1 SGDLS and CDR2 YYNGEE. CDR3 coding DNA: TGTGCCAGCAGCGTAGACAGGCCCCACTATGGCTACACCTTC. Translation: CASSVDRPHYGYTF.

CDR3 region: CASSLPTSGGYQETQYF. In DNA form, the CDR3 reads TGTGCCAGCAGCTTACCGACTAGCGGGGGGTACCAAGAGACCCAGTACTTC. V and J are TRBV7-9 and TRBJ2-5; 13 nucleotides line up with TRBD2. The CDR3 is 17 residues long. CDR1 and CDR2 from the germline V gene are SEHNR and FQNEAQ (reference sequence). J gave up 0 bases and V 2 bases, and 3 bases lay outside the gene matches.

This CDR3 reads CASSFRGPADTQYF. CDR3 bases: TGTGCCAGCAGCTTCAGGGGCCCAGCAGATACGCAGTATTTT. V usage is TRBV11-2 and J usage is TRBJ2-3, with D possibly being TRBD1 (6 bases). Trimming pared 3 bases from V and 4 bases from J, leaving 11 bases between. Germline V gene data show CDR1 as SGHAT and CDR2 as FQNNGV. The CDR3 extends over 14 amino acids.

This clone was seen only a few times. The chain is built from TRBV3-1 (or the pseudogene TRBV3-2) and TRBJ1-5, with 7 positions matching TRBD1. This CDR3 contains 14 residues. Germline lookup yields CDR1 LGHDT and CDR2 YNNKEL (reference sequence). V was pared by 0 bases and J by 6 bases, with 2 bases of the junction left unmatched. The chain's CDR3 is CASSQENRGQPQHF. The CDR3, as DNA: TGTGCCAGCAGCCAAGAGAACAGGGGTCAGCCCCAGCATTTT.

The chain employs TRBV6-5 and TRBJ2-7, with TRBD2 as a possible D gene (6 bases). CDR1 MNHEY and CDR2 SVGAGI come from the germline V gene. The CDR3 runs 15 residues. The V and J ends lost 2 bases and 3 bases respectively, with 14 bases between them. As DNA, the CDR3 is TGTGCCAGCAGTTACGTGAAGGGAGCGGGCTACGAGCAGTACTTC. Amino acids: CASSYVKGAGYEQYF.

The chain recombines TRBV6-5 with TRBJ1-1; 8 nucleotides match TRBD1. This CDR3 contains 15 residues. Germline V gene lookup returns CDR1 MNHEY and CDR2 SVGAGI. V lost 7 bases, J lost 0 bases, and 7 bases stayed unmatched. CDR3 loop: CASIFPGQVNTEAFF. CDR3 bases: TGTGCCAGCATTTTCCCGGGACAGGTGAACACTGAAGCTTTCTTT.

The chain links TRBV7-9 to TRBJ1-3; D perhaps matches TRBD1 (5 bases). Per the germline V gene, CDR1 is SEHNR and CDR2 is FQNEAQ (reference sequence). Trimming removed 6 bases from V and 4 bases from J, with 22 bases in between. This CDR3 is built from 17 residues. The CDR3 sequence is CASRNLYGREDGNTIYF. The CDR3 region has the DNA TGTGCCAGCAGGAACCTCTATGGCAGGGAAGACGGAAACACCATATATTTT.

V usage is TRBV7-6 and J usage is TRBJ1-1; TRBD1 might be the D (5 bases). Germline CDR1 is SGHVS and CDR2 is FNYEAQ. The CDR3 loop spans 12 amino acids. The germline V and J ends were trimmed by 8 bases and 1 base, with 8 bases remaining between them. CDR3 loop: CASATGNTEAFF. CDR3 sequence (DNA): TGTGCCAGCGCTACAGGGAACACTGAAGCTTTCTTT.

The chain couples TRBV6-5 to TRBJ1-2; D unclear. Trimming removed 8 bases at V and 2 bases at J, with 9 bases between. Looked up from germline, CDR1 is MNHEY and CDR2 is SVGAGI. The CDR3 extends over 12 amino acids. The CDR3 DNA reads TGTGCCAGCCAGTTCGGGAACTATGGCTACACCTTC. Amino acid sequence: CASQFGNYGYTF.

Here the CDR3 reads CASSRTAGGGYTF. The CDR3 nucleotides read TGTGCCAGCAGCCGGACAGCGGGGGGTGGCTACACCTTC. The chain couples TRBV6-5 to TRBJ1-2, with TRBD1 as a possible D gene (6 bases). The length of the CDR3 is 13 residues. V lost 6 bases and J lost 7, with 15 bases in between. CDR1 is MNHEY, CDR2 SVGAGI, per germline.

The chain has TRBV13 and TRBJ1-2; D ambiguous. Germline CDR1 is PRHDT and CDR2 is FYEKMQ (reference sequence). V was trimmed by 9 bases and J by 2 bases, leaving 13 bases between them. The CDR3 is 13 residues long. CDR3 DNA: TGTGCCAGTCCCCGGGTGTCGAACTATGGCTACACCTTC. Translation gives CASPRVSNYGYTF.

The J gene is TRBJ1-2, the V gene TRBV30; 7 nucleotides align to TRBD1. Looked up from germline, CDR1 is GTSNPN and CDR2 is SVGIG (reference sequence). Trimming took 5 bases from V and 14 from J; bases not matched to a gene: 11. The CDR3 has 11 amino acids. The CDR3 loop reads CAWDRAPPRTF. CDR3 bases: TGTGCCTGGGACAGGGCGCCCCCCAGGACCTTC.

This sequence joins TRBV19 and TRBJ1-6; TRBD1 agrees at 9 bases. CDR1 is LNHDA, CDR2 SQIVND, per germline (reference sequence). V lost 5 bases, J lost 7 bases, and 9 bases stayed unmatched. The CDR3 loop spans 16 amino acids. The CDR3 reads CASSPSRGTGNSPLHF. The CDR3 DNA reads TGTGCCAGTAGTCCGTCCCGAGGGACAGGGAATTCACCCCTCCACTTT.

The chain has TRBV12-3 or TRBV12-4 and TRBJ1-4; D is uncertain. V lost 8 bases and J 0 bases, leaving 7 bases between the germline ends. This CDR3 spans 13 amino acids. As DNA, the CDR3 is TGTGCCAGCCGAACTGCAACTAATGAAAAACTGTTTTTT. Translation: CASRTATNEKLFF.

V usage is TRBV5-4 and J usage is TRBJ2-7; 11 bases fit TRBD1. Trimming removed 4 bases from V and 2 bases from J; junction bases left unmatched: 5. Germline CDR1 reads SGHNT; CDR2 reads YYREEE (reference sequence). This CDR3 has 15 residues. CDR3 in DNA: TGTGCCAGCAGCGGCGGGGACAGGGGGGCCTACGAGCAGTACTTC. Residues: CASSGGDRGAYEQYF.

This clone was seen only once. The J gene is TRBJ1-2, the V gene TRBV27, with D possibly TRBD1 on 5 matching bases. The length of the CDR3 is 14 residues. Germline V CDR1 and CDR2: MNHEY, SMNVEV (reference sequence). V gave up 5 bases and J gave up 1 base, with 11 bases separating them. The DNA of the CDR3 is TGTGCCAGCAGTCCCCCGGGGGGTAACTATGGCTACACCTTC. It yields the protein CASSPPGGNYGYTF.

This clone was seen more than once but under ten times. The rearrangement joins TRBV18 to TRBJ2-2; D is possibly TRBD2 (5 bases). V lost 3 bases to trimming and J lost 6 bases, with 5 bases between them. The V gene's germline CDR1 is KGHSH and CDR2 LQKENI. The CDR3 contains 12 residues. The chain's CDR3 is CASSPEAGELFF. In DNA, the CDR3 is TGTGCCAGCTCACCGGAGGCCGGGGAGCTGTTTTTT.